The subject of this entry is one T cell receptor (beta chain). As yet, its antigen is unknown. This sample is part of a study of shared clonotypes between healthy human individuals. Study summary: In total, the donors were a couple of women and a few men aged 18 to 49. Study conclusions and caveats: Naive CD4 clonotypes overlapped across a few donors at around 4.7%.

Assay used: immunoSEQ multiplex PCR; TCRdb lists only in-frame clones, some missing. The sample comprises some 2,400,000 clones, around 95% of which are singletons, and around 0.13% rests with the top ten. The V end was cut by 4 bases, the J end by 4 bases, with 17 bases between. The germline V gene has CDR1 SEHNR and CDR2 FQNEAQ (reference sequence). This CDR3 is built from 15 residues. Sequenced sample: naive CD4+ T cells sorted from blood. Subset noted: CD45RA+ positively selected. The chain has TRBV7-9 and TRBJ2-7; D tentatively reads TRBD1 or TRBD2 (5 bases each). The clonotype originates from a young man in good health. CDR3 loop: CASSSGPQGLYEQYF. CDR3 sequence (DNA): TGTGCCAGCAGCTCGGGACCCCAAGGGCTATACGAGCAGTACTTC.